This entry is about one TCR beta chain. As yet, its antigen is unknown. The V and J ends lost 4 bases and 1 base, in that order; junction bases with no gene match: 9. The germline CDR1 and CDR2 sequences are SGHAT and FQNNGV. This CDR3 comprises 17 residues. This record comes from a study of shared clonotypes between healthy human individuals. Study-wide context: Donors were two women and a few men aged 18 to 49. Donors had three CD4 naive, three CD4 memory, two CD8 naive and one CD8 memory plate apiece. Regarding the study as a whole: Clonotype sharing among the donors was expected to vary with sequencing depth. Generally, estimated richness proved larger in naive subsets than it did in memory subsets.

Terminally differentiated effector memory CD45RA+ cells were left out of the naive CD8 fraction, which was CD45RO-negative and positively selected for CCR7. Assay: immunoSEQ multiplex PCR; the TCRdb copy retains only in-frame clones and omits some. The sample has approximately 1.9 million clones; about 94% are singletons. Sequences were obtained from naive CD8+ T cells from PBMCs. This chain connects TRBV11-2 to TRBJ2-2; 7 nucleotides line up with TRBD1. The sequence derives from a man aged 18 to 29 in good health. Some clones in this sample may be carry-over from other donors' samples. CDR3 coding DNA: TGTGCCAGCAGCTCCAGCACAGGGACAGTGAACACCGGGGAGCTGTTTTTT. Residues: CASSSSTGTVNTGELFF.